The clone carrying this TCR beta chain was seen ten or more times. The sample comes from a study of regulatory T cells in long-lasting Graves disease. This sample's time point: newly diagnosed GD, antithyroid drugs for less than 3 months. Extracted PBMC RNA gave rise to the TCR library. The germline V gene encodes CDR1 SQVTM and CDR2 ANQGSEA. The CDR3 has 13 amino acids. V was trimmed by 2 bases and J by 6 bases, leaving 12 bases between them. Arm-PCR of CDR3 regions and iRepertoire HTBI primers were used to build TCR beta libraries. TCRdb processed the multiplex PCR reads anew with MiXCR; each CDR3 protein has one entry. The sample records some 220,000 distinct CDR3 sequences, roughly 19% being singletons. In addition, the sample was reused for a study of T cells in Graves' hyperthyroidism and ophthalmopathy.

The TCR originated in a woman under 40 with Graves disease. The source material was peripheral blood mononuclear cells (PBMCs), sampled at new diagnosis, from a patient treated with antithyroid drugs. The gene calls are TRBV29-1 and TRBJ2-3; D might be TRBD2 (5 bases). The CDR3 DNA sequence: TGCAGCGTTGAACATGGGTCTAGCGATACGCAGTATTTT. Translated, it gives CSVEHGSSDTQYF.